One sample yielded the 25 T cell receptor beta chains listed below, sequenced in a study of OX40 agonist ivuxolimab in advanced cancers. The data were produced by immunoSEQ multiplex PCR, yet TCRdb's version contains in-frame clones alone and is incomplete. The repertoire holds fewer than 80,000 clones, roughly 73% seen once, with 1.6% in the top ten. The sequenced sample was CD4+ or CD8+ T cells sorted from blood, obtained in a trial of the OX40 agonist ivuxolimab. The receptors derive from an adult with an advanced solid tumor such as melanoma, head and neck, liver or kidney cancer.

This clone occurred a few times. V gene TRBV18 combines with J gene TRBJ2-3; 11 positions agree with TRBD2. Germline assignment: CDR1 KGHSH and CDR2 LQKENI. J lost 1 base, V lost 6 bases, and 3 bases had no gene match. CDR3 length: 15 amino acids. Here the CDR3 DNA reads TGTGCCAGCTCCGGGACTAGCGGAGGCACAGATACGCAGTATTTT. The encoded protein is CASSGTSGGTDTQYF.

The chain has TRBV7-8 and TRBJ1-2; D may be TRBD1 (5 bases). CDR1 and CDR2 (germline): SGHVS, FQNEAQ. The CDR3 has 13 amino acids. Trimming pared 5 bases from V and 7 bases from J, leaving 14 bases between. The CDR3 region is CASSPRGGGGYTF. The CDR3, as DNA: TGTGCCAGCAGCCCCAGAGGCGGGGGTGGCTACACCTTC.

The chain joins TRBV21-1 to TRBJ1-1; TRBD1, the table's D call, lacks a check against the DNA. TRBV21-1 represents a pseudogene. This CDR3 is built from 15 residues. The DNA for the CDR3 is TGTGCCAGCACCGACAGGGTTTCAATGAACACTGAAGCTTTCTTT. Its protein product is CASTDRVSMNTEAFF.

V usage is TRBV18 and J usage is TRBJ2-1; 8 bases agree with TRBD1. Germline values: CDR1 KGHSH, CDR2 LQKENI. With V trimmed by 0 bases and J by 7 bases, 5 bases remained unmatched. The CDR3 is 15 amino acids. CDR3 sequence (DNA): TGTGCCAGCTCACCACCGTGGACAGGGAAAAATGAGCAGTTCTTC. Translation gives CASSPPWTGKNEQFF.

The chain carries TRBV6-1 and TRBJ2-7; D is unresolved. Germline V gives CDR1 MNHNS, CDR2 SASEGT. The ends were cut back, 2 bases at V and 5 bases at J, with 10 bases in the middle. The length of the CDR3 is 13 residues. CDR3 in DNA: TGTGCCAGCAGTGAAATAGGGCAGAACGAGCAGTACTTC. Its translation: CASSEIGQNEQYF.

The rearrangement links TRBV6-5 to TRBJ2-4, with D perhaps TRBD1 (5 bases). V was shortened by 2 bases and J by 8 bases, with 7 bases between the two germline ends. Germline V lookup: CDR1 MNHEY, CDR2 SVGAGI. The CDR3 is 12 amino acids. The CDR3 sequence: CASSYRGDIQYF. The CDR3 DNA is TGTGCCAGCAGTTACAGGGGTGACATTCAGTACTTC.

This chain connects TRBV30 to TRBJ2-1; D remains ambiguous. The V gene lost 6 bases and the J gene lost 0 bases, with 12 bases spanning the gap. Germline V gene sequence: CDR1 GTSNPN, CDR2 SVGIG (reference sequence). The CDR3 covers 14 residues. The DNA of the CDR3 is TGTGCCTGCCGGCCGAGATTCTCCTACAATGAGCAGTTCTTC. Translated: CACRPRFSYNEQFF.

The gene calls are TRBV11-2 and TRBJ1-2; D may be TRBD1 (5 bases). Germline-derived CDR1 and CDR2 are SGHAT and FQNNGV. V lost 3 bases and J 2 bases, leaving 7 bases between the germline ends. This CDR3 is built from 13 residues. CDR3 in amino acids: CASSLGRNYGYTF. The CDR3 DNA is TGTGCCAGCAGCTTGGGACGAAACTATGGCTACACCTTC.

The CDR3 DNA reads as TGCAGCGTTGAATTAATAGAAAGTAATGAAAAACTGTTTTTT. Translation gives CSVELIESNEKLFF. The J gene is TRBJ1-4, the V gene TRBV29-1; D call uncertain. Per the germline V gene, CDR1 is SQVTM and CDR2 is ANQGSEA. CDR3 size: 14 residues. V shed 2 bases and J shed 4 bases, with 11 bases lying between them.

The chain recombines TRBV5-1 with TRBJ1-5; 7 bases are shared with TRBD1. V was pared by 0 bases and J by 7 bases, with 4 bases of the junction left unmatched. Germline V gene lookup returns CDR1 SGHRS and CDR2 YFSETQ. The CDR3 spans 14 residues. The CDR3 region is CASSLGQGQQPQHF. The CDR3 DNA reads TGCGCCAGCAGCTTGGGACAGGGTCAACAGCCCCAGCATTTT.

Regarding this clone: Other DNA sequences from this sample encode an identical CDR3 as well. This CDR3 reads CASSVLAGGTDTQYF. CDR3 sequence (DNA): TGTGCCAGCAGCGTCCTAGCGGGGGGCACAGATACGCAGTATTTT. This chain joins TRBV9 and TRBJ2-3; 10 bases align to TRBD2. V lost 2 bases to trimming and J lost 1 base; unmatched junction nucleotides: 1. CDR1 and CDR2 (germline): SGDLS, YYNGEE. The CDR3 has 15 residues.

This clone has only a few counts. The chain carries TRBV6-1 and TRBJ1-5, with 7 positions matching TRBD1. Trimming took 4 bases from V and 4 from J; bases not matched to a gene: 13. CDR3 length: 17 amino acids. Germline CDR1 MNHNS, CDR2 SASEGT. The CDR3 bases are TGTGCCAGCAGTGTTCGACAGGGAACGGAGAGGAATCAGCCCCAGCATTTT. The encoded protein is CASSVRQGTERNQPQHF.

V and J are TRBV9 and TRBJ1-1, with no clear D. In germline, CDR1 is SGDLS, CDR2 YYNGEE. The CDR3 is made up of 13 amino acids. Trimming removed 3 bases from V and 0 bases from J, with 6 bases in between. This CDR3 reads CASSGTLNTEAFF. In nucleotides, the CDR3 is TGTGCCAGCAGCGGCACCCTGAACACTGAAGCTTTCTTT.

V and J are TRBV5-4 and TRBJ2-6; D gene ambiguous. The CDR3 sequence is 19 residues long. Trimming took off 1 base at V and 0 bases at J, with 17 bases between the two ends. CDR1 and CDR2 (germline): SGHNT, YYREEE (reference sequence). CDR3 residues: CASSLTPATFFSGANVLTF. In DNA, the CDR3 is TGTGCCAGCAGCTTGACCCCTGCTACTTTCTTCTCTGGGGCCAACGTCCTGACTTTC. Together with reference TRBV5-4 and TRBJ2-6, the CDR3 gives the full variable domain: ETGVTQSPTHLIKTRGQQVTLRCSSQSGHNTVSWYQQALGQGPQFIFQYYREEENGRGNFPPRFSGLQFPNYSSELNVNALELDDSALYLCASSLTPATFFSGANVLTFGAGSRLTVL.

This rearrangement joins TRBV21-1 to TRBJ2-1; the DNA was not compared with TRBD2, the D call given in the table. TRBV21-1 is a known pseudogene. There are 16 residues in the CDR3. CDR3 sequence (DNA): TGTGCCAGCAGCAAAGGGGGACTATACTCCTACAATGAGCAGTTCTTC. Translation gives CASSKGGLYSYNEQFF.

This clone was recorded a few times. V and J are TRBV4-2 and TRBJ2-1; TRBD2 is a possible D gene (6 bases). Germline values: CDR1 LGHNA, CDR2 YNFKEQ. There are 14 residues in the CDR3. Between the trimmed V and J ends, which lost 1 base and 10 bases, there was a span of 14 bases. The CDR3 is CASSQGLSGGEQFF. CDR3 DNA sequence: TGTGCCAGCAGCCAAGGGCTTAGCGGAGGAGAGCAGTTCTTC.

The chain carries TRBV4-1 and TRBJ2-5, with a weak D call TRBD2 (7 bases). V was pared by 1 base and J by 11 bases, with 20 bases between. Germline V lookup: CDR1 MGHRA, CDR2 YSYEKL. This CDR3 has 15 residues. CDR3 in DNA: TGCGCCAGCAGCCAAGGGGACATCGGCGCGGGGGAGCAGTACTTC. It encodes CASSQGDIGAGEQYF.

V gene TRBV14 combines with J gene TRBJ2-1; D might be TRBD2 (7 bases). The V and J ends lost 8 bases and 2 bases respectively, with 22 bases between them. The CDR3 extends over 17 amino acids. Germline assignment: CDR1 SGHDN and CDR2 FVKESK. The CDR3 reads CASGPLGAGVAYNEQFF. The CDR3 nucleotides are TGTGCCAGCGGCCCCCTGGGGGCGGGAGTCGCCTACAATGAGCAGTTCTTC.

The chain links TRBV11-1 to TRBJ2-7, with a tentative D call TRBD2 (6 bases). The CDR3 is 14 amino acids. Trimming shortened V by 4 bases and J by 5 bases, and 15 bases separated the two germline ends. CDR1 and CDR2 (germline): SGHAT, FQDESV (reference sequence). CDR3 nucleotide sequence: TGTGCCAGCAGCTCATCGGGAGTATCCCACGAGCAGTACTTC. Amino acid sequence: CASSSSGVSHEQYF.

V usage is TRBV5-1 and J usage is TRBJ2-7; D tentatively reads TRBD1 or TRBD2 (5 bases each). V was trimmed by 0 bases and J by 5 bases, leaving 12 bases between them. The CDR3 contains 14 residues. The V gene's germline CDR1 is SGHRS and CDR2 YFSETQ. CDR3 loop: CASSLERGTHEQYF. The DNA for the CDR3 is TGCGCCAGCAGCTTGGAGAGAGGGACCCACGAGCAGTACTTC.

The chain has TRBV7-9 and TRBJ2-2; D is perhaps TRBD2 (8 bases). The CDR3 runs 19 residues. The V gene's germline CDR1 is SEHNR and CDR2 FQNEAQ (reference sequence). V lost 4 bases and J lost 5, with 26 bases in between. For the CDR3, the DNA is TGTGCCAGCAGCTATATCAACGCCCGGGAGGGGGCCTGGACCGGGGAGCTGTTTTTT. This encodes CASSYINAREGAWTGELFF.

The chain is built from TRBV7-9 and TRBJ1-4, with TRBD1 matching over 8 bases. V dropped 6 bases and J dropped 8; count of bases not matched to a gene: 8. CDR3 length: 14 residues. The V gene's germline CDR1 is SEHNR and CDR2 FQNEAQ (reference sequence). The CDR3 here is CASSSQGAREKLFF. CDR3 coding DNA: TGTGCCAGCAGTTCCCAGGGGGCGCGGGAAAAACTGTTTTTT.

This clone was picked up many times. The V and J genes are TRBV7-9 and TRBJ2-3; 7 bases are a match to TRBD1. This CDR3 spans 15 amino acids. Germline assignment: CDR1 SEHNR and CDR2 FQNEAQ (reference sequence). V lost 5 bases to trimming and J lost 3 bases; unmatched junction nucleotides: 8. DNA for the CDR3: TGTGCCAGCAGCCGGCTGGGGACAGAAACAGATACGCAGTATTTT. The encoded protein is CASSRLGTETDTQYF.

The chain couples TRBV30 to TRBJ2-1, with D possibly matching TRBD2 (6 bases). CDR1 is GTSNPN, CDR2 SVGIG, per germline (reference sequence). There are 18 residues in the CDR3. Trimming left V 5 bases short and J 4 bases short, with 27 bases between. This CDR3 is CAWGGRPHTSLLYNEQFF. As DNA, the CDR3 is TGTGCCTGGGGAGGCAGGCCTCACACTAGCCTCCTATACAATGAGCAGTTCTTC.

The chain carries TRBV4-1 and TRBJ2-2; the D is unclear. The CDR3 loop spans 13 amino acids. V was shortened by 3 bases and J by 6 bases, with 8 bases between the two germline ends. Germline V gene sequence: CDR1 MGHRA, CDR2 YSYEKL. In DNA form, the CDR3 reads TGCGCCAGCAGCCACGACACAGCCGGGGAGCTGTTTTTT. Its protein product is CASSHDTAGELFF.